The following is a T cell receptor beta chain sequence with its context. Source study methods: Amplification from reference gene primers served as the basis for estimated nucleated cell counts. TCRdb's table, derived via immunoSEQ multiplex PCR, lists solely in-frame clones and lacks some. For V, J and clone size, that table is used; D and trimming come from the DNA. The sample lists roughly 120,000 clones; approximately 85% were seen once. The sample is drawn from a study of blood T cell repertoires in COVID-19. Overall study context: COVID-19 samples from acute and convalescent phases originated in the United States, Italy and Spain.

This CDR3 comprises 13 residues. V was trimmed by 6 bases and J by 0 bases, leaving 12 bases between them. Per the germline V gene, CDR1 is SQVTM and CDR2 is ANQGSEA. Sequencing input: peripheral blood. This sequence originates from a woman in her sixties or seventies with COVID-19, enrolled during active disease. This chain links TRBV29-1 with TRBJ2-7, with D possibly being TRBD1 (6 bases). CDR3 bases: TGCAGCGTGCGGACAGCTAACTCCTACGAGCAGTACTTC. It is translated as CSVRTANSYEQYF.